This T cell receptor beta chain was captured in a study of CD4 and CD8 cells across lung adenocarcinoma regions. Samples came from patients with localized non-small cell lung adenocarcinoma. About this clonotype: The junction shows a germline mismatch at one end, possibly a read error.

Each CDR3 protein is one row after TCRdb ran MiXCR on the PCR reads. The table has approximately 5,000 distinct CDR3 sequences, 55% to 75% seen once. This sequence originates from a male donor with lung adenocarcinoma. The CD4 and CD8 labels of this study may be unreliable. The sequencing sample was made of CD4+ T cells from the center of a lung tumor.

The CDR3 bases are TGTGCCACCAGTGACCCCCTGTGGTTTAGCGGGCGTAGCAAAGATACCCAGTATTTT. Translated, it gives CATSDPLWFSGRSKDTQYF. V usage is TRBV24-1 and J usage is TRBJ2-3, with 7 bases matching TRBD2. The CDR3 runs to 19 residues. Germline V gene lookup returns CDR1 KGHDR and CDR2 SFDVKD.